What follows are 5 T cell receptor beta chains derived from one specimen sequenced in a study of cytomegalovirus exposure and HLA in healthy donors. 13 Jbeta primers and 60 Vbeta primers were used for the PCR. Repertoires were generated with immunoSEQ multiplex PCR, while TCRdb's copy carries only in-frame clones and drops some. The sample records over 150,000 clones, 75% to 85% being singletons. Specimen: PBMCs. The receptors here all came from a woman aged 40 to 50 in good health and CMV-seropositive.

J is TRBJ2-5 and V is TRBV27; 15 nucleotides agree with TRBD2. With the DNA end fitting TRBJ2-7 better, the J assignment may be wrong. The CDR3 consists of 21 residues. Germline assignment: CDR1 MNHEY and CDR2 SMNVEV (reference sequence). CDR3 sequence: CASSFLRTSGRASSAAYEQYF. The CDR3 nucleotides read TGTGCCAGCAGTTTTTTACGGACTAGCGGGAGGGCCTCATCCGCCGCCTACGAGCAGTACTTC.

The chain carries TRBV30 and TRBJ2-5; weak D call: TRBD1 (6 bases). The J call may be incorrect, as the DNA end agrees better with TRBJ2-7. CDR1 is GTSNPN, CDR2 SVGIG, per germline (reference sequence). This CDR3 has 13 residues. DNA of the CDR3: TGTGCCTGGAGTGGGACAGACCTCTACGAGCAGTACTTC. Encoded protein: CAWSGTDLYEQYF.

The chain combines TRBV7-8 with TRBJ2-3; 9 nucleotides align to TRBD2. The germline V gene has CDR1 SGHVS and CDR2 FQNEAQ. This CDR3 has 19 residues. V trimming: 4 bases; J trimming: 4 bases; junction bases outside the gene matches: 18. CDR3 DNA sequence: TGTGCCAGCAGCTCCCGTCGGGCGGGAGGGCTATTCATGTCAGATACGCAGTATTTT. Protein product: CASSSRRAGGLFMSDTQYF.

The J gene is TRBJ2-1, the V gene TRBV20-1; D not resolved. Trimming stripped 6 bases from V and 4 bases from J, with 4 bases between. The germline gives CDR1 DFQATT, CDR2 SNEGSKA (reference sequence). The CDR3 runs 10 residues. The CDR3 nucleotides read TGCAGTGCACTATACAATGAGCAGTTCTTC. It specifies CSALYNEQFF.

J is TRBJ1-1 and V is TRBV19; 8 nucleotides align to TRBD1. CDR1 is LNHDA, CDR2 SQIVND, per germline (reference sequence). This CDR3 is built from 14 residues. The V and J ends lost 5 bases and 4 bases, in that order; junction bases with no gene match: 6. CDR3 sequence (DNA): TGTGCCAGTAGTTCGGACAGGGTGAGCACTGAAGCTTTCTTT. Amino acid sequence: CASSSDRVSTEAFF. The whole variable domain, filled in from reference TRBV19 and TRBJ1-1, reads DGGITQSPKYLFRKEGQNVTLSCEQNLNHDAMYWYRQDPGQGLRLIYYSQIVNDFQKGDIAEGYSVSREKKESFPLTVTSAQKNPTAFYLCASSSDRVSTEAFFGQGTRLTVV.